Listed here are 10 T cell receptor beta chains from one sample, sequenced in a study of a mutant IDH1 vaccine in newly diagnosed glioma. Time point given: week 23, last vaccination. Alongside topical imiquimod, each dose of vaccine comprised 300 ug of mutant IDH1 20-mer peptide. Generated by immunoSEQ multiplex PCR, the TCRdb table keeps only in-frame clones and is missing some. The sample has some 42,000 clones; about 76% are singletons. For these TCRs, the target antigens are not known. The sample consisted of PBMCs, taken from a glioma patient whose treatment included an IDH1 peptide vaccine. The receptors shown here come from a man aged 45-65 years with glioma.

The chain is built from TRBV6-1 and TRBJ1-1; D remains ambiguous. The CDR3 is made up of 13 amino acids. Looked up from germline, CDR1 is MNHNS and CDR2 is SASEGT. Trimming shortened V by 3 bases and J by 4 bases, and 9 bases separated the two germline ends. CDR3 in DNA: TGTGCCAGCAGTGAGAACTGGGGCACTGAAGCTTTCTTT. This encodes CASSENWGTEAFF.

The V gene is TRBV19, the J gene TRBJ2-4, with D possibly TRBD1 on 6 matching bases. Germline loops: CDR1 LNHDA, CDR2 SQIVND (reference sequence). The length of the CDR3 is 18 residues. The V end was cut by 5 bases, the J end by 0 bases, with 20 bases between. CDR3 sequence: CASSAAGVLGIAKNIQYF. CDR3 DNA: TGTGCCAGTAGTGCAGCAGGGGTTTTGGGGATAGCCAAAAACATTCAGTACTTC.

This clone was seen more than once but under ten times. This chain joins TRBV5-1 and TRBJ1-1, with D hard to call. The CDR3 sequence is 14 residues long. Trimming took off 3 bases at V and 2 bases at J, with 11 bases between the two ends. Germline CDR1 is SGHRS and CDR2 is YFSETQ. CDR3 region: CASSSVGRNTEAFF. The CDR3 nucleotides read TGCGCCAGCAGCTCGGTGGGCAGAAACACTGAAGCTTTCTTT.

This clone was seen once. The chain uses TRBV27 and TRBJ2-3, with TRBD2 matching over 15 bases. CDR1 is MNHEY, CDR2 SMNVEV, per germline (reference sequence). This CDR3 comprises 18 residues. Germline trimming cut 4 bases from V and 5 bases from J; bases unmatched to any gene: 10. CDR3 sequence (DNA): TGTGCCAGCAGTTCCCCCGGACTAGCGGGGGGGCCAAGAGATACGCAGTATTTT. It encodes CASSSPGLAGGPRDTQYF.

This chain joins TRBV21-1 and TRBJ2-7; no check of the table's D call, TRBD1, against the DNA was made. TRBV21-1 is listed as a pseudogene. This CDR3 spans 13 amino acids. The CDR3 here is CASSKGGGSEQYF. Written as DNA, the CDR3 is TGTGCCAGCAGCAAAGGAGGGGGATCCGAGCAGTACTTC.

This clone was detected once. The genes are TRBV7-2 and TRBJ2-5; the match to TRBD2 covers 7 bases. The CDR3 has 14 residues. The V gene's germline CDR1 is SGHTA and CDR2 FQGNSA. V lost 5 bases and J lost 4; bases outside the gene matches: 7. The CDR3 DNA follows: TGTGCCAGCAGCCCCCCGGGGGGAGGAGAGACCCAGTACTTC. Protein: CASSPPGGGETQYF.

CDR3: CASSRDRASGANVLTF. The CDR3, as DNA: TGTGCCAGCTCTCGGGACAGGGCCTCTGGGGCCAACGTCCTGACTTTC. The chain recombines TRBV18 with TRBJ2-6, with 9 bases lining up with TRBD1. The CDR3 contains 16 residues. In germline, CDR1 is KGHSH, CDR2 LQKENI. With 6 bases clipped from V and 0 bases from J, the junction kept 3 bases outside the gene matches.

The chain has TRBV10-3 and TRBJ2-3; 7 bases agree with TRBD1. Per the germline V gene, CDR1 is ENHRY and CDR2 is SYGVKD. The length of the CDR3 is 13 residues. V shed 3 bases and J 3 bases; nucleotides not matched to a gene: 0. CDR3: CAISDRGTDTQYF. The CDR3 region has the DNA TGTGCCATCAGTGACAGGGGGACAGATACGCAGTATTTT.

The rearrangement uses TRBV7-2 and TRBJ2-1, with D perhaps TRBD1 or TRBD2 (6 bases each). Germline V gene lookup returns CDR1 SGHTA and CDR2 FQGNSA. V dropped 5 bases and J dropped 7 bases, with 21 bases sitting between them. This CDR3 is built from 16 residues. The CDR3: CASSPQGIAAVNEQFF. The CDR3 DNA reads TGTGCCAGCAGCCCCCAGGGGATAGCGGCGGTAAATGAGCAGTTCTTC.

The gene calls are TRBV5-8 and TRBJ2-7; 9 bases fit TRBD1. J was trimmed by 1 base and V by 4 bases; bases with no gene match: 6. CDR1 is SGHTS, CDR2 YDEGEE, per germline. This CDR3 region has 15 residues. The CDR3 sequence: CASSLRQGGSYEQYF. The CDR3 region has the DNA TGTGCCAGCAGCCTAAGACAGGGGGGTTCCTACGAGCAGTACTTC.